This TCR beta chain emerged from a study of vaccination effects on CD4 cells after COVID-19. Study-level information: The median interval between the second dose and post-vaccine sampling was 72 days. For each well, 1.9 million or so PBMC were cultured with about 10 IU/ml IL-2 and around 9 ug/ml peptides.

The V gene lost 10 bases and the J gene lost 1 base, with 16 bases spanning the gap. Germline CDR1 and CDR2: MNHEY and SVGAGI. This CDR3 contains 14 residues. In the case of this clone: The antigen remains undetermined.

Isolation of CD4+ T cells took place after more than 9 days of culture. Participants were given two doses of BNT162b2 or mRNA-1273 vaccine. Cells had half their medium changed to IL-2 medium on days 3 and 7. Study findings and constraints: Healthy vaccine recipients' vaccine-induced clones were almost all SARS-CoV-2 mono-reactive.

Data came from immunoSEQ multiplex PCR; TCRdb stores just in-frame clones and leaves some out. This sample has some 70,000 clones, with roughly 80% found just once. The origin of this receptor is a human donor who received a COVID-19 vaccine. Sample: CD4+ T cells from PBMCs cultured without peptide, taken after COVID-19 vaccination. This chain connects TRBV6-5 to TRBJ1-2, with a tentative D call TRBD1 (6 bases). This chain's CDR3 is CATTGTYINYGYTF. CDR3 bases: TGTGCCACGACCGGGACATACATTAACTATGGCTACACCTTC.